This T cell receptor (beta chain) was retrieved from a study of T cell responses to AZD1222 COVID-19 vaccine. Turning to the study itself: Both about-4-week and about-12-week second-dose recipients were combined. Broader study findings: Sampling captured repertoires only after the peak T cell response. With two AZD1222 doses given, Spike-specific TCR breadth and depth both rose.

Produced via immunoSEQ multiplex PCR; TCRdb's table is partial and in-frame only. The sample lists about 190,000 clones, around 92% occurring once. The germline V gene encodes CDR1 MGHRA and CDR2 YSYEKL. Trimming took 4 bases from V and 1 from J, leaving 13 bases between them. The CDR3 extends over 15 amino acids. On this clone itself: Its antigen is unidentified.

The sample consisted of peripheral blood, taken on day 0 of AZD1222 vaccination. V is TRBV4-1 and J is TRBJ1-1; weak D call: TRBD1 (5 bases). This sequence was found in an adult in good health. CDR3 nucleotides: TGCGCCAGCAGCCTGAGTCAGGGCCCGAACACTGAAGCTTTCTTT. Encoded protein: CASSLSQGPNTEAFF.